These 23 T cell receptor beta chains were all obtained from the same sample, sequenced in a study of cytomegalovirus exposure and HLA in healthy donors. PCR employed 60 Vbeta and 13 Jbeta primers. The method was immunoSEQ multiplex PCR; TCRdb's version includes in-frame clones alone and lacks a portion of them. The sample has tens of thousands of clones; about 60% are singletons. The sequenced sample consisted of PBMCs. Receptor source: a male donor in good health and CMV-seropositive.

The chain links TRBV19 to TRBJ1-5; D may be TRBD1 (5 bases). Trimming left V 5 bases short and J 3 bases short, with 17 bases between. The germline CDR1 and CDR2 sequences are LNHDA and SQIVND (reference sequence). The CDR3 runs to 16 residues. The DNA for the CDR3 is TGTGCCAGTAGTCCGCAGGGAGGAATTTCCAATCAGCCCCAGCATTTT. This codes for CASSPQGGISNQPQHF.

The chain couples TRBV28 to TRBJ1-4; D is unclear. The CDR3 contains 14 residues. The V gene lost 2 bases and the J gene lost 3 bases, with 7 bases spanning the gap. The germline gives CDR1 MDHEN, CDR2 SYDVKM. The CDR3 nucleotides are TGTGCCAGCAGTTTAGGACTGGCTAATGAAAAACTGTTTTTT. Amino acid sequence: CASSLGLANEKLFF.

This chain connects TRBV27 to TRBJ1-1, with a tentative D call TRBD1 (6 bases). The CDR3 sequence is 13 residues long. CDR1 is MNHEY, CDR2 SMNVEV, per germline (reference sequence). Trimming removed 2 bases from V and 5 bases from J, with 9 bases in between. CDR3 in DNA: TGTGCCAGCAGTTTACGGGACACGACTGAAGCTTTCTTT. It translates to CASSLRDTTEAFF.

The chain's CDR3 is CASSLWTSVNNEQFF. The CDR3 region has the DNA TGTGCCAGCAGCCTCTGGACTAGCGTGAACAATGAGCAGTTCTTC. This chain links TRBV13 with TRBJ2-1, with 9 positions matching TRBD2. Germline values: CDR1 PRHDT, CDR2 FYEKMQ (reference sequence). Unmatched junction bases numbered 7, after V lost 5 bases and J lost 5 bases. The CDR3 is 15 residues long.

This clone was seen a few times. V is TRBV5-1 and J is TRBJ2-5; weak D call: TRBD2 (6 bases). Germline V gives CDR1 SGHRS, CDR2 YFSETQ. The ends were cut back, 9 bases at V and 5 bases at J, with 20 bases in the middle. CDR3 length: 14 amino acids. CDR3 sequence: CATARDPAVETQYF. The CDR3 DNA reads TGCGCCACCGCGCGGGACCCGGCGGTCGAGACCCAGTACTTC.

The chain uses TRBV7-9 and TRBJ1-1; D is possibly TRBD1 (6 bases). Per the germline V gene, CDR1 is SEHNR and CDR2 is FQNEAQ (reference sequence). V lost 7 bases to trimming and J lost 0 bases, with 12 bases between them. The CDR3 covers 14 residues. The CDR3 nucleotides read TGTGCCAGCAAGCAGGGGTTGGTGAACACTGAAGCTTTCTTT. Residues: CASKQGLVNTEAFF.

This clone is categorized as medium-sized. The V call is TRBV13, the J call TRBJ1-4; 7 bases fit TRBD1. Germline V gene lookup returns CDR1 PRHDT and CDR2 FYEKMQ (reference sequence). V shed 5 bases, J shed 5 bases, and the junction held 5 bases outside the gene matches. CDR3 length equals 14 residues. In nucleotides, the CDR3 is TGTGCCAGCAGCCCCCAAGGGGGCAATGAAAAACTGTTTTTT. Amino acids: CASSPQGGNEKLFF.

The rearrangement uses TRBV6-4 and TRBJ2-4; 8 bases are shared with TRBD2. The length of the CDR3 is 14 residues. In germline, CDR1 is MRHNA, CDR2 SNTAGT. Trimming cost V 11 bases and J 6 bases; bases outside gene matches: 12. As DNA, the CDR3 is TGTGCCCACCTTGTGGGACTAGTCGGAAACATTCAGTACTTC. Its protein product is CAHLVGLVGNIQYF.

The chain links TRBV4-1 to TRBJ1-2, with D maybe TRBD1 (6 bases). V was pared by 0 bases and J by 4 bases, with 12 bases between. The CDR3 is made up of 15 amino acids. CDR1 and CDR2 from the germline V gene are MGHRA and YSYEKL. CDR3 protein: CASSQEQQGGYGYTF. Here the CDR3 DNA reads TGCGCCAGCAGCCAAGAACAACAGGGTGGCTATGGCTACACCTTC.

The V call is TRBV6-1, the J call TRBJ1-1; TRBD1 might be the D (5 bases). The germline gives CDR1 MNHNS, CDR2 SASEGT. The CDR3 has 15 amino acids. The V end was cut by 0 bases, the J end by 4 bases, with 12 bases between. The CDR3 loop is CASSEAAGGGTEAFF. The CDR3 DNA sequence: TGTGCCAGCAGTGAAGCGGCTGGGGGGGGCACTGAAGCTTTCTTT.

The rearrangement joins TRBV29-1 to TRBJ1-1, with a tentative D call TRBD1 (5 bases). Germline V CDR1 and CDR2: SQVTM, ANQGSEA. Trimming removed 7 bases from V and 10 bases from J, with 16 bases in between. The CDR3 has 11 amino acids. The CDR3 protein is CSALQARRAFF. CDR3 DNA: TGCAGCGCCCTACAGGCCCGGAGAGCTTTCTTT.

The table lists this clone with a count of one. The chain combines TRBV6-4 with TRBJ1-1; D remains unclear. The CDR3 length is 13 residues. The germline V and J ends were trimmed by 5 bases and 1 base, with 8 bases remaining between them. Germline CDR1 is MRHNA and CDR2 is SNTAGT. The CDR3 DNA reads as TGTGCCAGCAGTCGAACGGGGAACACTGAAGCTTTCTTT. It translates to CASSRTGNTEAFF.

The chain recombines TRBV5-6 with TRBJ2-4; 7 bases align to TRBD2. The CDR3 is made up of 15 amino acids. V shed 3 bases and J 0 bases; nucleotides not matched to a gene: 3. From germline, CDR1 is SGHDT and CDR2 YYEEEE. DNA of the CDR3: TGTGCCAGCAGCTCAGCGGGGCTAGCCAAAAACATTCAGTACTTC. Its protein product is CASSSAGLAKNIQYF.

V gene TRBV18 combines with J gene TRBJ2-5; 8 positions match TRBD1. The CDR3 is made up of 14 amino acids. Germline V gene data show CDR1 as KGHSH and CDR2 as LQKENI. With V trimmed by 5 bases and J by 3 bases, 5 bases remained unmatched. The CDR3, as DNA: TGTGCCAGCTCAAACACAGGGGGGAAAGAGACCCAGTACTTC. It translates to CASSNTGGKETQYF.

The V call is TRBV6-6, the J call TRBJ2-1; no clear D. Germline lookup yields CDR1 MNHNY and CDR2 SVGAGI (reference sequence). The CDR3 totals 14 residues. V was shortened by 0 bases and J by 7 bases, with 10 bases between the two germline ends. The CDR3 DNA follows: TGTGCCAGCAGTTACTCGAGGCCCCCGAATGAGCAGTTCTTC. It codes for CASSYSRPPNEQFF.

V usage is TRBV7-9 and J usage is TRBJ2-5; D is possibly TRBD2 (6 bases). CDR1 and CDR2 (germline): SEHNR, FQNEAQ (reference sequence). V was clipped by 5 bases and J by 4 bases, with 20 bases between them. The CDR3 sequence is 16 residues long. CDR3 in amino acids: CASSPPAEGRLETQYF. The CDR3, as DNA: TGTGCCAGCAGCCCCCCCGCAGAGGGGAGGCTAGAGACCCAGTACTTC.

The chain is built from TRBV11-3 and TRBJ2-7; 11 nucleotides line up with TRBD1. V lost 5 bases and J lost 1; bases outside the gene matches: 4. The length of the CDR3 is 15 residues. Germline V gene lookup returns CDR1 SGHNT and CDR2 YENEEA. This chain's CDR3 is CASSPGQGASYEQYF. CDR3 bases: TGTGCCAGCAGCCCCGGACAGGGGGCGTCCTACGAGCAGTACTTC.

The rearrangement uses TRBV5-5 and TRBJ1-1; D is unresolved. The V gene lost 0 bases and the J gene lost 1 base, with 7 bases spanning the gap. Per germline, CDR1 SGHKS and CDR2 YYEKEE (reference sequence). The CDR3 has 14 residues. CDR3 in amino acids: CASSLEFGNTEAFF. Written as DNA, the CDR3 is TGTGCCAGCAGCTTGGAATTCGGGAACACTGAAGCTTTCTTT.

CDR3 nucleotides: TGTGCCAGCCTGTGGACAGGGAAAGGTGACAATGAGCAGTTCTTC. Translation gives CASLWTGKGDNEQFF. This rearrangement joins TRBV6-5 to TRBJ2-1; the match to TRBD1 covers 8 bases. CDR3 size: 15 residues. Germline CDR1 is MNHEY and CDR2 is SVGAGI. Trimming at V came to 8 bases and at J to 5 bases, leaving 11 bases not matched to a gene.

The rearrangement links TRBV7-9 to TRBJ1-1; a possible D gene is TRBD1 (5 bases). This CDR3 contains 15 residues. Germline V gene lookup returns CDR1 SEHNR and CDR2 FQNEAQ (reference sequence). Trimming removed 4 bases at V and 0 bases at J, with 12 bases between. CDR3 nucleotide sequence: TGTGCCAGCAGCTCTCCAGGGTTGATGAACACTGAAGCTTTCTTT. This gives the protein CASSSPGLMNTEAFF.

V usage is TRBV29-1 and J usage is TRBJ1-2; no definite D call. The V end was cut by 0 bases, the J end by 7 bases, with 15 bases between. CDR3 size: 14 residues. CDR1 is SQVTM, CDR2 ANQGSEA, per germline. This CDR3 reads CSVEDIMRASGYTF. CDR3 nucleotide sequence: TGCAGCGTTGAAGATATTATGAGGGCAAGTGGCTACACCTTC.

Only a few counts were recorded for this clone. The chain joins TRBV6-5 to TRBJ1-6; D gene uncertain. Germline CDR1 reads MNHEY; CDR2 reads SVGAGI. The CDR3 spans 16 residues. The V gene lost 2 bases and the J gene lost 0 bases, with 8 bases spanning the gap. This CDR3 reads CASSYTGSSYNSPLHF. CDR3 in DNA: TGTGCCAGCAGTTACACGGGGAGCTCCTATAATTCACCCCTCCACTTT.

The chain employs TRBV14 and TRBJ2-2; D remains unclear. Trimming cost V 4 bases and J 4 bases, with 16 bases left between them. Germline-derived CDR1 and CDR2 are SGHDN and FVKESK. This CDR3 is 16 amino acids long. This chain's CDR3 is CASSPPRFGGTGELFF. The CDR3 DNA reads TGTGCCAGCAGCCCCCCCCGATTCGGCGGCACCGGGGAGCTGTTTTTT.